Each of the 30 T cell receptor beta chains below was sequenced from the same sample in a study of blood T cell repertoires in COVID-19. Only in-frame clones appear in the TCRdb table, and some are missing; sequencing was by immunoSEQ multiplex PCR. The sample lists 250,000 to 350,000 clones; about 93% were seen once. The sequencing input was PBMCs or T cells enriched from blood (not recorded which). These receptors were collected from a woman in her twenties or thirties who had recovered from COVID-19.

The chain recombines TRBV30 with TRBJ2-5; TRBD2 might be the D (6 bases). V dropped 2 bases and J dropped 7 bases, with 14 bases sitting between them. The CDR3 length is 13 residues. CDR1 and CDR2 from the germline V gene are GTSNPN and SVGIG (reference sequence). CDR3 protein: CAWSNSGPRTQYF. The CDR3 DNA reads TGTGCCTGGAGTAATAGCGGCCCCAGGACCCAGTACTTC.

This sequence joins TRBV11-2 and TRBJ2-3, with D possibly TRBD2 on 6 matching bases. There are 16 residues in the CDR3. V was pared by 5 bases and J by 6 bases, with 21 bases between. Per germline, CDR1 SGHAT and CDR2 FQNNGV. The CDR3 here is CASSPTLSSAGDTQYF. The CDR3 DNA reads as TGTGCCAGCAGCCCCACCCTTTCTAGCGCGGGGGATACGCAGTATTTT.

The count of this clone is one. The chain carries TRBV3-1 (or the pseudogene TRBV3-2) and TRBJ1-4; 11 bases match TRBD1. Looked up from germline, CDR1 is LGHDT and CDR2 is YNNKEL (reference sequence). The CDR3 contains 16 residues. V trimming: 4 bases; J trimming: 5 bases; junction bases outside the gene matches: 6. CDR3 DNA sequence: TGTGCCAGCAGCCTCGGGGGGACAGGGGGAAATGAAAAACTGTTTTTT. Amino acid sequence: CASSLGGTGGNEKLFF.

The V gene is TRBV28, the J gene TRBJ1-1; D may be TRBD1 (5 bases). The CDR3 is 15 amino acids. Trimming shortened V by 4 bases and J by 1 base, and 13 bases separated the two germline ends. CDR1 is MDHEN and CDR2 is SYDVKM in the germline V gene. The CDR3 protein is CASSSDDRTNTEAFF. The CDR3 DNA follows: TGTGCCAGCAGTTCAGACGACAGAACGAACACTGAAGCTTTCTTT.

The CDR3 DNA reads TGTGCCATCAGCACAGGGTACCAAGAGACCCAGTACTTC. Protein product: CAISTGYQETQYF. The V and J genes are TRBV10-3 and TRBJ2-5, with D perhaps matching TRBD1 (6 bases). Looked up from germline, CDR1 is ENHRY and CDR2 is SYGVKD. This CDR3 comprises 13 residues. The V end lost 6 bases, the J end lost 0 bases, and 8 bases lay between the germline ends.

J is TRBJ1-4 and V is TRBV29-1; 9 bases fit TRBD1. From germline, CDR1 is SQVTM and CDR2 ANQGSEA. Unmatched junction bases numbered 17, after V lost 8 bases and J lost 4 bases. CDR3 length: 17 amino acids. CDR3: CSFPGTGSARGNEKLFF. Here the CDR3 DNA reads TGCAGCTTCCCCGGGACAGGGTCTGCTAGGGGTAATGAAAAACTGTTTTTT.

The gene calls are TRBV5-1 and TRBJ1-2; no clear D gene. Trimming cost V 0 bases and J 8 bases, with 20 bases left between them. CDR1 and CDR2 (germline): SGHRS, YFSETQ. The CDR3 covers 16 residues. CDR3 sequence reads: CASSLVVGRQSGGYTF. DNA for the CDR3: TGCGCCAGCAGCTTGGTGGTTGGTCGGCAGTCGGGAGGCTACACCTTC.

This sequence joins TRBV29-1 and TRBJ2-7; the match to TRBD2 covers 8 bases. Looked up from germline, CDR1 is SQVTM and CDR2 is ANQGSEA. Trimming cost V 4 bases and J 7 bases; bases outside gene matches: 12. This CDR3 comprises 14 residues. Here the CDR3 reads CSVVRAGGEGEQYF. For the CDR3, the DNA is TGCAGCGTTGTGAGGGCGGGAGGCGAGGGGGAGCAGTACTTC.

This chain uses TRBV18 with TRBJ2-1; 13 bases fit TRBD2. Germline-derived CDR1 and CDR2 are KGHSH and LQKENI. V was pared by 7 bases and J by 10 bases, with 10 bases of the junction left unmatched. The CDR3 runs to 15 residues. CDR3 sequence reads: CASYAGTSGIGEQFF. The CDR3 DNA follows: TGTGCCAGCTACGCCGGGACTAGCGGGATTGGGGAGCAGTTCTTC.

The chain couples TRBV28 to TRBJ1-3; D not resolved. CDR3 length equals 11 residues. Trimming shortened V by 5 bases and J by 5 bases, and 4 bases separated the two germline ends. The germline gives CDR1 MDHEN, CDR2 SYDVKM. The CDR3 DNA is TGTGCCAGCAGTCGTCGAAACACCATATATTTT. Its translation is CASSRRNTIYF.

This clone has just one count. The J gene is TRBJ2-3, the V gene TRBV7-2, with a possible D match to TRBD2 (6 bases). V shed 2 bases and J shed 6 bases, with 24 bases lying between them. The CDR3 runs 18 residues. CDR1 SGHTA and CDR2 FQGNSA come from the germline V gene. The CDR3 is CASSLLRTFPGVVDTQYF. In DNA, the CDR3 is TGTGCCAGCAGCTTATTAAGGACGTTCCCGGGAGTTGTTGATACGCAGTATTTT.

The chain joins TRBV6-2 or TRBV6-3 to TRBJ2-7, with 7 positions matching TRBD1. J lost 4 bases, V lost 4 bases, and 7 bases had no gene match. The CDR3 covers 14 residues. Germline-derived CDR1 and CDR2 are MNHEY and SVGEGT. The CDR3 region has the DNA TGTGCCAGCAGTTCCCTCCGGGACAGATACGAGCAGTACTTC. This translates into CASSSLRDRYEQYF.

The chain has TRBV19 and TRBJ2-1, with D possibly matching TRBD1 (5 bases). The germline CDR1 and CDR2 sequences are LNHDA and SQIVND (reference sequence). Trimming cost V 5 bases and J 4 bases, with 12 bases left between them. The CDR3 contains 14 residues. This CDR3 is CASSHQGNYNEQFF. The CDR3 DNA reads TGTGCCAGTAGTCACCAGGGAAATTACAATGAGCAGTTCTTC.

The chain carries TRBV9 and TRBJ2-5; weak D call: TRBD1 (5 bases). This CDR3 region has 15 residues. V lost 1 base to trimming and J lost 5 bases, with 15 bases between them. Germline V CDR1 and CDR2: SGDLS, YYNGEE. The CDR3 bases are TGTGCCAGCAGCGTAACAGGAGAGATTGCGGAGACCCAGTACTTC. This encodes CASSVTGEIAETQYF.

V gene TRBV11-3 combines with J gene TRBJ2-6, with a weak D call TRBD1 (5 bases). Germline values: CDR1 SGHNT, CDR2 YENEEA. With 5 bases removed from V and 1 base from J, the gap between germline ends came to 9 bases. This CDR3 region has 15 residues. The CDR3 loop reads CASSPGFSGANVLTF. The CDR3 DNA reads as TGTGCCAGCAGCCCAGGGTTTTCTGGGGCCAACGTCCTGACTTTC.

This clone was detected only once. This chain connects TRBV30 to TRBJ1-1; 7 bases match TRBD1. The length of the CDR3 is 14 residues. Germline V gene data show CDR1 as GTSNPN and CDR2 as SVGIG (reference sequence). V lost 4 bases and J lost 5; bases outside the gene matches: 10. CDR3 sequence: CAWKGKGAGTEAFF. The CDR3 nucleotides are TGTGCCTGGAAAGGGAAGGGGGCAGGGACTGAAGCTTTCTTT.

This clone came up once. This chain connects TRBV6-5 to TRBJ2-5; weak D call: TRBD1 (5 bases). The V gene's germline CDR1 is MNHEY and CDR2 SVGAGI. Trimming took off 7 bases at V and 5 bases at J, with 11 bases between the two ends. CDR3 length equals 12 residues. CDR3: CASKGNGETQYF. CDR3 sequence (DNA): TGTGCCAGCAAGGGGAATGGGGAGACCCAGTACTTC.

This rearrangement joins TRBV19 to TRBJ2-6; no clear D. Per the germline V gene, CDR1 is LNHDA and CDR2 is SQIVND (reference sequence). V lost 0 bases and J 0 bases, leaving 6 bases between the germline ends. There are 16 residues in the CDR3. For the CDR3, the DNA is TGTGCCAGTAGTATAGATCGCGGCTCTGGGGCCAACGTCCTGACTTTC. This codes for CASSIDRGSGANVLTF.

This chain links TRBV6-5 with TRBJ1-5; 7 bases agree with TRBD1. Germline values: CDR1 MNHEY, CDR2 SVGAGI. The CDR3 has 13 amino acids. The ends lost 7 bases at V and 3 bases at J; junction bases unmatched: 3. For the CDR3, the DNA is TGTGCCAGCACCGGACAGGCCAATCAGCCCCAGCATTTT. Translation gives CASTGQANQPQHF.

This sequence joins TRBV7-2 and TRBJ2-3; 7 bases are shared with TRBD2. Germline V gene data show CDR1 as SGHTA and CDR2 as FQGNSA. The CDR3 is 15 amino acids. J was trimmed by 3 bases and V by 8 bases; bases with no gene match: 11. CDR3 coding DNA: TGTGCCAGCTACTTTAGCGGGCGGACGACAGATACGCAGTATTTT. Translation gives CASYFSGRTTDTQYF.

V is TRBV6-5 and J is TRBJ1-5; TRBD1 matches 7 bases. Trimming removed 6 bases from V and 4 bases from J; junction bases left unmatched: 6. The germline CDR1 and CDR2 sequences are MNHEY and SVGAGI. The CDR3 runs to 14 residues. The CDR3 DNA follows: TGTGCCAGCAGGGAGTACAGGGGTAATCAGCCCCAGCATTTT. Amino acids: CASREYRGNQPQHF.

CDR3 coding DNA: TGCGCCAGCAGCCAAGATCGCGTGGGACTAGCGCGATCCTACGAGCAGTACTTC. Translation: CASSQDRVGLARSYEQYF. The V and J genes are TRBV4-3 and TRBJ2-7; 10 bases line up with TRBD2. The V and J ends lost 0 bases and 1 base, in that order; junction bases with no gene match: 9. CDR1 LGHNA and CDR2 YSLEER come from the germline V gene. This CDR3 spans 18 amino acids.

This rearrangement joins TRBV28 to TRBJ2-3; 14 nucleotides align to TRBD2. The CDR3 contains 21 residues. V gave up 5 bases and J gave up 2 bases; unmatched junction bases: 18. Germline V gene data show CDR1 as MDHEN and CDR2 as SYDVKM. This chain's CDR3 is CASSPAYAGLAGDDDTDTQYF. CDR3 DNA sequence: TGTGCCAGCAGTCCAGCCTACGCGGGACTAGCGGGAGACGACGACACAGATACGCAGTATTTT.

The chain is built from TRBV27 and TRBJ1-1, with a possible D match to TRBD1 (6 bases). V gave up 0 bases and J gave up 0 bases, with 8 bases separating them. CDR1 is MNHEY and CDR2 is SMNVEV in the germline V gene (reference sequence). This CDR3 has 15 amino acids. CDR3 nucleotides: TGTGCCAGCAGTTTATCTCAGGGGATGAACACTGAAGCTTTCTTT. Translated: CASSLSQGMNTEAFF.

This clone was detected once. The chain uses TRBV5-5 and TRBJ2-3; D might be TRBD1 (6 bases). V was shortened by 3 bases and J by 5 bases, with 19 bases between the two germline ends. Germline assignment: CDR1 SGHKS and CDR2 YYEKEE (reference sequence). The length of the CDR3 is 16 residues. CDR3 loop: CASSSGGLGGLDTQYF. CDR3 nucleotides: TGTGCCAGCAGCTCGGGCGGCTTAGGGGGATTAGATACGCAGTATTTT.

This sequence joins TRBV2 and TRBJ2-1; weak D call: TRBD1 (5 bases). This CDR3 region has 13 residues. V lost 9 bases to trimming and J lost 4 bases, with 13 bases between them. CDR1 is SNHLY, CDR2 FYNNEI, per germline. The CDR3 reads CARGVADYNEQFF. The DNA for the CDR3 is TGTGCCAGAGGGGTAGCAGATTACAATGAGCAGTTCTTC.

The V and J genes are TRBV27 and TRBJ1-2; 10 bases are shared with TRBD1. V gave up 5 bases and J gave up 6 bases; unmatched junction bases: 6. The CDR3 is 14 residues long. Germline CDR1 reads MNHEY; CDR2 reads SMNVEV (reference sequence). The CDR3 loop is CASSPRTGGNGYTF. The CDR3 bases are TGTGCCAGCAGTCCCCGGACAGGGGGAAATGGCTACACCTTC.

This chain links TRBV11-2 with TRBJ2-3; the D gene is possibly TRBD2 (6 bases). V lost 3 bases, J lost 3 bases, and 16 bases lay in between. This CDR3 has 16 residues. CDR1 is SGHAT and CDR2 is FQNNGV in the germline V gene. Here the CDR3 DNA reads TGTGCCAGCAGCTTCCTAGCCGGGGGAGTGACAGATACGCAGTATTTT. This translates into CASSFLAGGVTDTQYF.

V and J are TRBV25-1 and TRBJ2-1, with D hard to call. Germline CDR1 is MGHDK and CDR2 is SYGVNS. The CDR3 spans 14 residues. The V end was cut by 2 bases, the J end by 3 bases, with 8 bases between. As DNA, the CDR3 is TGTGCCAGCAGTGAAGCCCTAGACTACAATGAGCAGTTCTTC. It codes for CASSEALDYNEQFF.

This chain links TRBV7-2 with TRBJ2-1; possible D gene TRBD2, 5 bases. CDR3 length: 13 residues. Looked up from germline, CDR1 is SGHTA and CDR2 is FQGNSA. The V end lost 4 bases, the J end lost 7 bases, and 11 bases lay between the germline ends. CDR3 DNA sequence: TGTGCCAGCAGCTGGGTCGGAGGTAATGAGCAGTTCTTC. As protein: CASSWVGGNEQFF.